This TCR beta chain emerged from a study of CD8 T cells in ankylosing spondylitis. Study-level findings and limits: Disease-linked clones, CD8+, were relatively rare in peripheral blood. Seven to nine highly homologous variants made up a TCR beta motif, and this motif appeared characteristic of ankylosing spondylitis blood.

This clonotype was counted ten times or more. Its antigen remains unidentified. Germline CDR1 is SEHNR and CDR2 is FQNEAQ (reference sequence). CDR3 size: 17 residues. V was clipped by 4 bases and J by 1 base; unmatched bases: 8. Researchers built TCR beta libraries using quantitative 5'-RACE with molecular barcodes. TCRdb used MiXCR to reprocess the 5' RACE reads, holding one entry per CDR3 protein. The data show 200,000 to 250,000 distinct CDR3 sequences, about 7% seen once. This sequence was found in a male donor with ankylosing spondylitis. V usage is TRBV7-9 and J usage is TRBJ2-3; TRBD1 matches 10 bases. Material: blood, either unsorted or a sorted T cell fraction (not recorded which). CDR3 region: CASSSLSGTGGTDTQYF. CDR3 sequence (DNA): TGTGCCAGCAGCTCACTGTCTGGGACAGGGGGCACAGATACGCAGTATTTT. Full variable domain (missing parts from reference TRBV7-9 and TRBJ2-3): DTGVSQNPRHKITKRGQNVTFRCDPISEHNRLYWYRQTLGQGPEFLTYFQNEAQLEKSRLLSDRFSAERPKGSFSTLEIQRTEQGDSAMYLCASSSLSGTGGTDTQYFGPGTRLTVL.